The rows below give T cell receptor beta chains drawn from one sample of a study of OX40 agonist ivuxolimab in advanced cancers. Profiling relied on immunoSEQ multiplex PCR, and the TCRdb table lists in-frame clones only, not all of them. The data hold 75,000 to 95,000 clones, with less than 95% observed a single time. This sample comprised CD4+ or CD8+ T cells sorted from blood, obtained in a trial of the OX40 agonist ivuxolimab. Receptors were obtained from an adult with an advanced solid tumor such as melanoma, head and neck, liver or kidney cancer. Each CDR3 is given with its conserved first and last residue. The order of the fields is CDR3 protein, CDR3 DNA, clone size, D gene, V gene, J gene. A D gene is named only where the DNA matches it firmly. Clone size, where shown, is once, few, many, or a class for clones that have expanded.

CDR3aa: CASSDGSTDTQYF
CDR3nt: TGTGCCAGCAGTGACGGTAGCACAGATACGCAGTATTTT
abundance: few
d_gene: -
v_gene: TRBV6-4
j_gene: TRBJ2-3

CDR3aa: CASKTGGAKQPQHF
CDR3nt: TGTGCCAGTAAAACGGGGGGGGCGAAACAGCCCCAGCATTTT
abundance: -
d_gene: -
v_gene: TRBV19
j_gene: TRBJ1-5

CDR3aa: CASSEDVHQPQHF
CDR3nt: TGTGCCAGCAGTGAAGACGTCCATCAGCCCCAGCATTTT
abundance: few
d_gene: -
v_gene: TRBV6-1
j_gene: TRBJ1-5

CDR3aa: CASSFGTGGSMGYTF
CDR3nt: TGTGCCAGCAGCTTCGGGACAGGGGGCTCGATGGGCTACACCTTC
abundance: -
d_gene: TRBD1
v_gene: TRBV5-6
j_gene: TRBJ1-2

CDR3aa: CASSLSPGQGTYEQYF
CDR3nt: TGCGCCAGCAGCTTGAGTCCTGGACAGGGCACCTACGAGCAGTACTTC
abundance: -
d_gene: TRBD1
v_gene: TRBV5-1
j_gene: TRBJ2-7

CDR3aa: CASSPGGSSSYEQYF
CDR3nt: TGTGCCAGCAGCCCAGGGGGGAGCTCCTCCTACGAGCAGTACTTC
abundance: -
d_gene: -
v_gene: TRBV2
j_gene: TRBJ2-7

CDR3aa: CASSDRGGGNTEAFF
CDR3nt: TGTGCCAGCAGCGATCGAGGTGGGGGCAACACTGAAGCTTTCTTT
abundance: -
d_gene: -
v_gene: TRBV7-2
j_gene: TRBJ1-1

CDR3aa: CASSLSANSPLHF
CDR3nt: TGTGCCAGCAGTTTATCAGCTAATTCACCCCTCCACTTT
abundance: -
d_gene: -
v_gene: TRBV27
j_gene: TRBJ1-6

CDR3aa: CAWSPLGDEAFF
CDR3nt: TGTGCCTGGAGCCCCCTCGGGGATGAAGCTTTCTTT
abundance: -
d_gene: -
v_gene: TRBV30
j_gene: TRBJ1-1

CDR3aa: CASSPRGTGQPSNEQFF
CDR3nt: TGTGCCAGCAGCCCAAGAGGGACAGGGCAACCCTCCAATGAGCAGTTCTTC
abundance: -
d_gene: TRBD1
v_gene: TRBV9
j_gene: TRBJ2-1

CDR3aa: CASSDGLAAYNEQFF
CDR3nt: TGTGCCAGCAGCGACGGACTAGCGGCCTACAATGAGCAGTTCTTC
abundance: -
d_gene: TRBD2
v_gene: TRBV7-9
j_gene: TRBJ2-1

CDR3aa: CASSLRGANEQFF
CDR3nt: TGTGCCAGCAGCTTGAGGGGCGCCAATGAGCAGTTCTTC
abundance: -
d_gene: -
v_gene: TRBV7-6
j_gene: TRBJ2-1

CDR3aa: CASSAQGKAFF
CDR3nt: TGTGCCAGCAGTGCACAGGGCAAAGCTTTCTTT
abundance: -
d_gene: -
v_gene: TRBV6-4
j_gene: TRBJ1-1

CDR3aa: CASSHTAGANEKLFF
CDR3nt: TGCGCCAGCAGCCATACAGCGGGAGCTAATGAAAAACTGTTTTTT
abundance: -
d_gene: -
v_gene: TRBV4-1
j_gene: TRBJ1-4

CDR3aa: CASSPAGWREAFF
CDR3nt: TGTGCCAGCAGCCCAGCGGGTTGGCGGGAAGCTTTCTTT
abundance: few
d_gene: -
v_gene: TRBV6-5
j_gene: TRBJ1-1

CDR3aa: CASSLWGRGGYTF
CDR3nt: TGCGCCAGCAGCTTGTGGGGAAGGGGTGGCTACACCTTC
abundance: -
d_gene: -
v_gene: TRBV5-1
j_gene: TRBJ1-2